Listed below are T cell receptor beta chains from one sample, sequenced in a study of T-cell reconstitution after alpha-beta-depleted transplantation in children. TCRdb passed the PCR reads through MiXCR, listing each CDR3 protein once. The sample holds around 400,000 distinct CDR3 sequences, about a fifth seen once. The sample in question was PBMCs from the stem cell graft donor, obtained from the stem cell graft. These receptors all come from a human donor who donated a stem cell graft to a child with acute myeloid leukemia. Each CDR3 is given with its conserved first and last residue. D genes are given only for firm matches. Only part of the rows carry a size: once, few, many, or a class if the clone is expanded.

D	V	size	J	DNA	CDR3
-	TRBV9	few	TRBJ2-7	TGTGCCAGCAGCGTAGGAGGGGCGAGCTCCTACGAGCAGTACTTC	CASSVGGASSYEQYF
-	TRBV5-1	few	TRBJ2-1	TGCGCCAGCAGCTTTTCCGGGACACGAGGGGATGAGCAGTTCTTC	CASSFSGTRGDEQFF
TRBD1	TRBV29-1	-	TRBJ2-7	TGCAGCGTTGAGGGGTCGACAGGGGGCTACGAGCAGTACTTC	CSVEGSTGGYEQYF
-	TRBV29-1	few	TRBJ2-5	TGCAGCGTTGAACGGGGTGGGCAGAAAGAGACCCAGTACTTC	CSVERGGQKETQYF
TRBD1	TRBV12-3/TRBV12-4	few	TRBJ1-6	TGTGCCAGCAGTCTCTTTACAGGGGATTCACCCCTCCACTTT	CASSLFTGDSPLHF
-	TRBV7-2	few	TRBJ2-7	TGTGCCAGCAGTACCCGGGGGGCCAGAGCCTCCTACGAGCAGTACTTC	CASSTRGARASYEQYF
-	TRBV20-1	many	TRBJ2-7	TGCAGTGCCACCGAGCAGTACTTC	CSATEQYF
TRBD2	TRBV12-3/TRBV12-4	many	TRBJ2-5	TGTGCCAGCAGTTTACTAGCGGGAGCGGTAGAGACCCAGTACTTC	CASSLLAGAVETQYF
-	TRBV20-1	many	TRBJ2-1	TGCAGTGCTAGTGAATGGCGACGACCCTCCAATGAGCAGTTCTTC	CSASEWRRPSNEQFF
-	TRBV7-9	-	TRBJ1-6	TGTGCCAGCAGCTCAGTGACGGAAGATTCACCCCTCCACTTT	CASSSVTEDSPLHF
-	TRBV7-3	few	TRBJ2-7	TGTGCCAGCAGCTTAGCAGGAGGGCCCTTCGAGCAGTACTTC	CASSLAGGPFEQYF
TRBD2	TRBV29-1	many	TRBJ2-1	TGCAGCGCCGAAACAGCGGGAGAGGGCGAGCAGTTCTTC	CSAETAGEGEQFF
-	TRBV2	few	TRBJ2-3	TGTGCCAGCACCGAAGGGGGGCTGGGCACAGATACGCAGTATTTT	CASTEGGLGTDTQYF
TRBD1	TRBV20-1	few	TRBJ2-5	TGCAGTGCTAGGACAGGGCTCGAGACCCAGTACTTC	CSARTGLETQYF
-	TRBV12-3/TRBV12-4	many	TRBJ2-7	TGTGCCAGCAGTTTACTCTACGAGCAGTACTTC	CASSLLYEQYF
-	TRBV10-3	many	TRBJ2-5	TGTGCCATCAGTGGGACAGCAGTCCAAGAGACCCAGTACTTC	CAISGTAVQETQYF
-	TRBV7-9	many	TRBJ2-7	TGTGCCAGCAGCTTAGACAGGGCCTACGAGCAGTACTTC	CASSLDRAYEQYF
TRBD1	TRBV7-6	few	TRBJ2-5	TGTGCCAGCAGCTCCCGGACAGGGAGAGAGACCCAGTACTTC	CASSSRTGRETQYF
TRBD2	TRBV6-1	-	TRBJ2-2	TGTGCCAGCAGACCGGGACTACTGAACACCGGGGAGCTGTTTTTT	CASRPGLLNTGELFF
-	TRBV20-1	few	TRBJ2-7	TGCAGTGCCAGCTACATTCCGGGGGAGCAGTACTTC	CSASYIPGEQYF